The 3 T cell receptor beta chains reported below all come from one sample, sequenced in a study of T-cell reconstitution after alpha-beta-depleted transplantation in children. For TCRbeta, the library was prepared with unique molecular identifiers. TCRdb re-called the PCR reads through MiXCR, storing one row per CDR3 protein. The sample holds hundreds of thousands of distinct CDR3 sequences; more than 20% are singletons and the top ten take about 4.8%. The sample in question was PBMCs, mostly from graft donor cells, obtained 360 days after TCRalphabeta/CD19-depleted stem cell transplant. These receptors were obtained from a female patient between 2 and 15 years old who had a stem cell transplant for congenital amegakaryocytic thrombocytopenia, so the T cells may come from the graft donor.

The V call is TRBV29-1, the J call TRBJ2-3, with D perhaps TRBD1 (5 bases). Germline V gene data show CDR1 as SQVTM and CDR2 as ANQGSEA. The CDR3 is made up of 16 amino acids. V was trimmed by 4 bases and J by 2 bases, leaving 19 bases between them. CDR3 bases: TGCAGCGTTGGTGGCCGCGGAGTGGGGCCCACAGATACGCAGTATTTT. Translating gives CSVGGRGVGPTDTQYF.

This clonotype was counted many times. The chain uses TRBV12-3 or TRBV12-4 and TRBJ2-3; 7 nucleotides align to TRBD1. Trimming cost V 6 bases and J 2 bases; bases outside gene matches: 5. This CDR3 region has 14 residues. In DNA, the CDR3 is TGTGCCAGCAGCGGGACAGCTTTCACAGATACGCAGTATTTT. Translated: CASSGTAFTDTQYF.

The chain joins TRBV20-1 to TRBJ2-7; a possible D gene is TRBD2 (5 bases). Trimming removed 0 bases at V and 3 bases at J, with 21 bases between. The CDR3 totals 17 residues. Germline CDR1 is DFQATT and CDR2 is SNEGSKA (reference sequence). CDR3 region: CSARDDRFSGNLYEQYF. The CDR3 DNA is TGCAGTGCTAGAGATGATCGGTTTTCGGGGAACCTCTACGAGCAGTACTTC.